These 19 T cell receptor beta chains originate from one sample sequenced in a study of shared clonotypes between healthy human individuals. Assay used: immunoSEQ multiplex PCR; TCRdb lists only in-frame clones, some missing. The table shows fewer than 1.6 million clones, with approximately 98.5% occurring only once. Input material: naive CD4+ T cells sorted from blood. Subset of the sample: CD45RA+ positively selected. These receptors all stem from a man aged 30-40 years in good health.

The rearrangement uses TRBV29-1 and TRBJ1-1; D is uncertain. The CDR3 covers 11 residues. Trimming shortened V by 6 bases and J by 6 bases, and 11 bases separated the two germline ends. CDR1 and CDR2 from the germline V gene are SQVTM and ANQGSEA. In DNA form, the CDR3 reads TGCAGCGTGGGCCAGACTCCTGAAGCTTTCTTT. This codes for CSVGQTPEAFF. Supplemented by reference TRBV29-1 and TRBJ1-1, the full variable domain reads SAVISQKPSRDICQRGTSLTIQCQVDSQVTMMFWYRQQPGQSLTLIATANQGSEATYESGFVIDKFPISRPNLTFSTLTVSNMSPEDSSIYLCSVGQTPEAFFGQGTRLTVV.

CDR3 in DNA: TGTGCCAGCAGCTTATTGACGGGAGGGCCTCGCACAGATACGCAGTATTTT. It translates to CASSLLTGGPRTDTQYF. The rearrangement links TRBV7-9 to TRBJ2-3, with 8 bases lining up with TRBD2. CDR3 length: 17 amino acids. Germline V gives CDR1 SEHNR, CDR2 FQNEAQ (reference sequence). After removal of 2 bases from V and 1 base from J, the junction contained 8 bases not matched to a gene.

Concerning this clone itself: Other DNA sequences in this specimen translate into the identical CDR3. The chain is built from TRBV5-1 and TRBJ2-5, with D tentatively TRBD2 (5 bases). The CDR3 totals 14 residues. Germline CDR1 and CDR2: SGHRS and YFSETQ. V lost 2 bases, J lost 2 bases, and 10 bases lay in between. CDR3 sequence (DNA): TGCGCCAGCAGCTTCAGCGGAACTCAAGAGACCCAGTACTTC. It is translated as CASSFSGTQETQYF.

The chain links TRBV5-3 to TRBJ1-1; no clear D gene. TRBV5-3 is marked as an open reading frame, function uncertain. The CDR3 covers 15 residues. Trimming stripped 4 bases from V and 4 bases from J, with 17 bases between. CDR3 nucleotides: TGTGCCAGAAGCCAGATGACTCTAACCATCACTGAAGCTTTCTTT. It encodes CARSQMTLTITEAFF.

The chain is built from TRBV5-4 and TRBJ2-7, with 11 nucleotides matching TRBD2. V was pared by 7 bases and J by 2 bases, with 11 bases of the junction left unmatched. Germline V gene data show CDR1 as SGHNT and CDR2 as YYREEE (reference sequence). The CDR3 loop spans 16 amino acids. CDR3: CASRRALAGGTYEQYF. The DNA for the CDR3 is TGTGCCAGCCGGCGTGCTCTAGCGGGAGGCACCTACGAGCAGTACTTC.

This chain joins TRBV28 and TRBJ2-1; 11 positions match TRBD2. V shed 5 bases and J 4 bases; nucleotides not matched to a gene: 16. This CDR3 has 19 amino acids. Germline loops: CDR1 MDHEN, CDR2 SYDVKM. This CDR3 reads CASSPRAGSGTSGYNEQFF. The CDR3 bases are TGTGCCAGCAGTCCCCGGGCAGGGTCCGGGACTAGCGGATACAATGAGCAGTTCTTC.

The chain uses TRBV14 and TRBJ2-7, with TRBD2 matching 10 bases. CDR3 length: 15 residues. CDR1 SGHDN and CDR2 FVKESK come from the germline V gene. With V trimmed by 5 bases and J by 5 bases, 9 bases remained unmatched. CDR3 nucleotide sequence: TGTGCCAGCAGCTTTAGTAGCGGGAGGTTCCACGAGCAGTACTTC. It is translated as CASSFSSGRFHEQYF.

As to this clone: The sample holds other DNA sequences that translate to the same CDR3. The V and J genes are TRBV5-1 and TRBJ1-2; 8 bases align to TRBD1. With V trimmed by 4 bases and J by 3 bases, 2 bases remained unmatched. CDR1 SGHRS and CDR2 YFSETQ come from the germline V gene. The CDR3 consists of 13 residues. CDR3 amino acids: CASSLTGDYGYTF. The DNA for the CDR3 is TGCGCCAGCAGCCTGACAGGGGACTATGGCTACACCTTC.

This clone was picked up one time. The chain couples TRBV9 to TRBJ1-2, with 8 bases lining up with TRBD1. Germline-derived CDR1 and CDR2 are SGDLS and YYNGEE. The CDR3 has 18 residues. The J segment lost 3 bases and the V segment lost 0 bases, leaving 13 bases of the junction unmatched. DNA of the CDR3: TGTGCCAGCAGCGTAGAAAGAGTAGGGACAGGCCGATACTATGGCTACACCTTC. Translated, it gives CASSVERVGTGRYYGYTF.

As to this clone: Distinct nucleotide sequences in the sample also encode this CDR3. V gene TRBV10-1 combines with J gene TRBJ2-6; D not resolved. Per germline, CDR1 WNHNN and CDR2 SYGVQD (reference sequence). V was pared by 2 bases and J by 1 base, with 3 bases between. The CDR3 consists of 14 residues. CDR3: CASSEGSGANVLTF. The CDR3 region has the DNA TGCGCCAGCAGTGAGGGGTCTGGGGCCAACGTCCTGACTTTC.

The rearrangement links TRBV7-2 to TRBJ2-2; 7 positions match TRBD2. Germline V gene sequence: CDR1 SGHTA, CDR2 FQGNSA. V was pared by 1 base and J by 4 bases, with 9 bases of the junction left unmatched. This CDR3 spans 17 amino acids. CDR3 protein: CASSLGSGGTSTGELFF. The CDR3 bases are TGTGCCAGCAGCTTAGGTTCGGGAGGCACGAGCACCGGGGAGCTGTTTTTT.

Turning to this clone: Within the sample, other DNA sequences also encode this same CDR3. The chain carries TRBV18 and TRBJ2-7; the match to TRBD2 covers 9 bases. Germline lookup yields CDR1 KGHSH and CDR2 LQKENI. With 3 bases clipped from V and 3 bases from J, the junction kept 3 bases outside the gene matches. The CDR3 is 14 amino acids. CDR3 DNA sequence: TGTGCCAGCTCACCCGGTAGCGGGAGCTACGAGCAGTACTTC. Protein sequence: CASSPGSGSYEQYF.

This sequence joins TRBV30 and TRBJ1-5; TRBD1 might be the D (5 bases). Trimming took 1 base from V and 3 from J, leaving 16 bases between them. The CDR3 runs 16 residues. CDR1 is GTSNPN, CDR2 SVGIG, per germline (reference sequence). In nucleotides, the CDR3 is TGTGCCTGGAGTGGAACGGGACCGCTGATCAATCAGCCCCAGCATTTT. Translating gives CAWSGTGPLINQPQHF.

This clone was detected only once. The genes are TRBV7-9 and TRBJ2-3; D remains unclear. V was pared by 5 bases and J by 2 bases, with 11 bases between. This CDR3 is 14 amino acids long. Germline V gene lookup returns CDR1 SEHNR and CDR2 FQNEAQ (reference sequence). CDR3 sequence reads: CASSARELTDTQYF. In DNA, the CDR3 is TGTGCCAGCAGCGCGCGTGAGCTCACAGATACGCAGTATTTT. Based on the CDR3 plus reference TRBV7-9 and TRBJ2-3, the full variable domain is DTGVSQNPRHKITKRGQNVTFRCDPISEHNRLYWYRQTLGQGPEFLTYFQNEAQLEKSRLLSDRFSAERPKGSFSTLEIQRTEQGDSAMYLCASSARELTDTQYFGPGTRLTVL.

This clone was counted a single time. The chain combines TRBV2 with TRBJ2-5, with D unresolved. Trimming removed 8 bases at V and 0 bases at J, with 4 bases between. Germline V gives CDR1 SNHLY, CDR2 FYNNEI. This CDR3 is 11 amino acids long. CDR3 region: CASCYQETQYF. The CDR3 DNA sequence: TGTGCCAGCTGCTACCAAGAGACCCAGTACTTC. Together with reference TRBV2 and TRBJ2-5, the CDR3 gives the full variable domain: EPEVTQTPSHQVTQMGQEVILRCVPISNHLYFYWYRQILGQKVEFLVSFYNNEISEKSEIFDDQFSVERPDGSNFTLKIRSTKLEDSAMYFCASCYQETQYFGPGTRLLVL.

This sequence joins TRBV6-5 and TRBJ1-1; no definite D call. This CDR3 is 12 amino acids long. Germline CDR1 is MNHEY and CDR2 is SVGAGI. V lost 6 bases and J lost 5, with 10 bases in between. The CDR3 nucleotides read TGTGCCAGCAGCCACTTAGGGACTGAAGCTTTCTTT. Its translation is CASSHLGTEAFF.

The chain has TRBV28 and TRBJ2-7; 7 bases match TRBD2. With V trimmed by 2 bases and J by 0 bases, 1 base remained unmatched. The CDR3 extends over 14 amino acids. In germline, CDR1 is MDHEN, CDR2 SYDVKM. The CDR3: CASSLREGSYEQYF. The DNA of the CDR3 is TGTGCCAGCAGTTTAAGGGAGGGCTCCTACGAGCAGTACTTC.

The gene calls are TRBV9 and TRBJ2-5, with D possibly TRBD2 on 5 matching bases. The CDR3 runs to 13 residues. The germline V gene encodes CDR1 SGDLS and CDR2 YYNGEE. Trimming pared 0 bases from V and 7 bases from J, leaving 10 bases between. CDR3 in DNA: TGTGCCAGCAGCGTAGTGACCGAGGGGACCCAGTACTTC. Translated, it gives CASSVVTEGTQYF.

A remark on this clone: In the same sample, other DNA sequences code for this CDR3. CDR3 in amino acids: CSAGEETQYF. The CDR3 DNA is TGCAGTGCAGGGGAAGAGACCCAGTACTTC. J is TRBJ2-5 and V is TRBV20-1; the D gene is possibly TRBD1 (5 bases). V was clipped by 6 bases and J by 3 bases, with 5 bases between them. This CDR3 spans 10 amino acids. From germline, CDR1 is DFQATT and CDR2 SNEGSKA (reference sequence).